A single sample is the source of the 6 T cell receptor beta chains below, sequenced in a study of shared clonotypes between healthy human individuals. Some clones are missing from TCRdb's copy, which holds only in-frame ones; the method was immunoSEQ multiplex PCR. Among about 480,000 clones, around 79% were seen once, and the ten largest hold about an eighth. The specimen was PBMCs. All receptors come from a middle-aged woman in good health. Some clones in this sample may be carry-over from other donors' samples.

In DNA form, the CDR3 reads TGTGCCAGCAGCTTAGGACTAGCGGACAATGAGCAGTTCTTC. It encodes CASSLGLADNEQFF. The J gene is TRBJ2-1, the V gene TRBV7-9; TRBD2 matches at 9 bases. Trimming at V came to 1 base and at J to 5 bases, leaving 0 bases not matched to a gene. Germline V gives CDR1 SEHNR, CDR2 FQNEAQ (reference sequence). The CDR3 consists of 14 residues. The full variable domain, completed using reference TRBV7-9 and TRBJ2-1, is DTGVSQNPRHKITKRGQNVTFRCDPISEHNRLYWYRQTLGQGPEFLTYFQNEAQLEKSRLLSDRFSAERPKGSFSTLEIQRTEQGDSAMYLCASSLGLADNEQFFGPGTRLTVL.

V usage is TRBV10-2 and J usage is TRBJ1-2; D is undetermined. There are 10 residues in the CDR3. Germline loops: CDR1 WSHSY, CDR2 SAAADI. With 11 bases removed from V and 4 bases from J, the gap between germline ends came to 8 bases. The chain's CDR3 is CAAGSYGYTF. Written as DNA, the CDR3 is TGCGCCGCAGGTAGCTATGGCTACACCTTC.

The chain employs TRBV7-9 and TRBJ2-3; D remains unclear. The CDR3 has 16 amino acids. The V end was cut by 1 base, the J end by 0 bases, with 11 bases between. Germline CDR1 reads SEHNR; CDR2 reads FQNEAQ (reference sequence). CDR3 region: CASSLGLGKSTDTQYF. The CDR3, as DNA: TGTGCCAGCAGCTTAGGCCTGGGTAAAAGCACAGATACGCAGTATTTT.

At least ten counts were recorded for this clone. The chain couples TRBV18 to TRBJ1-5; no firm D call. Germline V lookup: CDR1 KGHSH, CDR2 LQKENI. V dropped 2 bases and J dropped 5 bases, with 7 bases sitting between them. CDR3 length: 13 amino acids. The CDR3 coding sequence is TGTGCCAGCTCACCAACCTCAGATCAGCCCCAGCATTTT. It specifies CASSPTSDQPQHF.

CDR3 in DNA: TGTGCCAGCAGCCCGAGGGTAGCGGCGGCAGATACGCAGTATTTT. Amino acid sequence: CASSPRVAAADTQYF. The V gene is TRBV7-9, the J gene TRBJ2-3; D is perhaps TRBD2 (6 bases). Trimming removed 5 bases at V and 4 bases at J, with 16 bases between. This CDR3 comprises 15 residues. Germline loops: CDR1 SEHNR, CDR2 FQNEAQ (reference sequence).

This rearrangement joins TRBV9 to TRBJ2-5; possibly TRBD1 for D (6 bases). Germline-derived CDR1 and CDR2 are SGDLS and YYNGEE. Trimming pared 3 bases from V and 2 bases from J, leaving 20 bases between. The length of the CDR3 is 17 residues. The CDR3 reads CASSAGLGQSLQETQYF. The CDR3 DNA is TGTGCCAGCAGCGCCGGCTTAGGACAGTCCCTACAAGAGACCCAGTACTTC.